This T cell receptor (beta chain) was observed in a study of T cells in Graves' hyperthyroidism and ophthalmopathy. Study details: Peripheral blood was drawn at first diagnosis, prior to all treatment.

In the case of this clonotype: Its antigen is not identified.

Study-wide findings and caveats: The blood repertoire included most of the expanded thyroid clonotypes above 0.001.

CDR3 length: 13 residues. V shed 2 bases and J shed 7 bases, with 12 bases lying between them. CDR1 is MNHEY, CDR2 SVGEGT, per germline. RNA transcripts served as the template for amplifying TCR beta CDR3 regions. Researchers ran a first-round RT-PCR on the TCR CDR3 using the HTBI primer set. TCRdb reanalysed the multiplex PCR reads using MiXCR and keeps one entry per CDR3 protein. Of about 530,000 distinct CDR3 sequences in the sample, 17% are singletons; the top ten hold 17%. This chain connects TRBV6-2 or TRBV6-3 to TRBJ2-7; D unclear. Sequencing was carried out using blood. The TCR sequence derives from a young woman with Graves' ophthalmopathy. DNA of the CDR3: TGTGCCAGCAGTTACAAGTATGTGAAAGAGCAGTACTTC. Its translation: CASSYKYVKEQYF.